The clone carrying this TCR beta chain was counted only a few times. Antigen unknown. Recent acute infections and vaccinations were absent in the healthy HIV-negative adult donors. The CDR3 has 13 residues. Germline lookup yields CDR1 MNHNS and CDR2 SASEGT. The V and J ends lost 4 bases and 3 bases respectively, with 9 bases between them. Assay used: immunoSEQ multiplex PCR; TCRdb lists only in-frame clones, some missing. The sample includes about 1.1 million clones, 75% to 85% of them seen just once. The sample is drawn from a study of shared clonotypes between healthy human individuals. General study findings and limits: A limitation of the genetic and exposure-history diversity represented arose from few donors.

V is TRBV6-1 and J is TRBJ1-1, with D perhaps matching TRBD1 (5 bases). This clonotype originated in a man between 18 and 35 years old in good health. Some clones in this sample may be carry-over from other donors' samples. The sequenced sample was memory CD4+ T cells from PBMCs. As for subset: CD45RA-negative fraction. As DNA, the CDR3 is TGTGCCAGCAGTGTCTTCAGGGACACTGAAGCTTTCTTT. It is translated as CASSVFRDTEAFF.